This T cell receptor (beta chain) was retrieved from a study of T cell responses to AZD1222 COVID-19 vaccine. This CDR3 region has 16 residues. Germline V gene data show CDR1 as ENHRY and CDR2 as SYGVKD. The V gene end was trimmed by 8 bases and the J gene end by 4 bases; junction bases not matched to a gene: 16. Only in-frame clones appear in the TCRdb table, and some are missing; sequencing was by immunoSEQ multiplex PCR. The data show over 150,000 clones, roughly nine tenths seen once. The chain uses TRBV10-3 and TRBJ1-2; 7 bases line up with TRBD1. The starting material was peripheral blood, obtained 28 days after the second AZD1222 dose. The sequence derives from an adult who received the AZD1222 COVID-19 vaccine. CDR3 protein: CAILDSAAGGSYGYTF. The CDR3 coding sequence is TGTGCCATCCTAGACTCGGCGGCAGGGGGTAGCTATGGCTACACCTTC.